The present T cell receptor (beta chain) was sequenced within a study of blood T cell repertoires in COVID-19. The overall study: PBMCs, B-cell-depleted T cells, or T cells provided the cDNA or gDNA that made up the material.

This clone was observed a few times. Between the trimmed V and J ends, which lost 4 bases and 0 bases, there was a span of 10 bases. The CDR3 consists of 15 residues. Germline CDR1 MNHEY, CDR2 SMNVEV (reference sequence). As originally analysed: Scientists estimated how many nucleated cells there were by amplifying reference gene primers. Profiled with immunoSEQ multiplex PCR; TCRdb holds only in-frame clones, not every one. V and J calls and clone size are as listed in that table; D and trimming were resolved from the DNA. The sample includes around 200,000 clones, over 75% of them seen just once. The participants were between roughly 18 and 100 years old and came from roughly 25 US areas. Participants' reported clinical history set cohort assignment.

This TCR was recovered from a woman in her forties with acute COVID-19. This chain links TRBV27 with TRBJ2-1, with D hard to call. Sequences were obtained from PBMCs or T cells enriched from blood (not recorded which). The CDR3 DNA follows: TGTGCCAGCAGTTCCCCTCTTAGCTCCTACAATGAGCAGTTCTTC. It specifies CASSSPLSSYNEQFF.